This T cell receptor (beta chain) was obtained from a study of blood T cells in healthy people across ages. Study at large: Template switching retrieved approximately one barcoded beta molecule for each two T cells.

This clonotype was found a few times. Its antigen is still unknown. Each sample had at least 6.5 million PBMCs isolated. Whole-study findings and limits: Calculation of diversity from one million T cells yielded estimates considered to be underestimates.

CDR3 length: 14 amino acids. Germline V gene sequence: CDR1 KGHSH, CDR2 LQKENI. After removal of 6 bases from V and 4 bases from J, the junction contained 3 bases not matched to a gene. It was with a sample-barcoded 5' primer and a J-beta primer mix that a second PCR of about 6 to 12 cycles was run. Each CDR3 protein is one row after TCRdb ran MiXCR on the 5' RACE reads. The data contain hundreds of thousands of distinct CDR3 sequences, 29% of them singletons. Sequencing used blood. The source of this sequence is an elderly woman in good health. This chain connects TRBV18 to TRBJ2-1, with 10 bases aligning to TRBD1. The CDR3 loop is CASSGTGDYNEQFF. The CDR3 DNA sequence: TGTGCCAGCTCTGGGACAGGGGATTACAATGAGCAGTTCTTC.